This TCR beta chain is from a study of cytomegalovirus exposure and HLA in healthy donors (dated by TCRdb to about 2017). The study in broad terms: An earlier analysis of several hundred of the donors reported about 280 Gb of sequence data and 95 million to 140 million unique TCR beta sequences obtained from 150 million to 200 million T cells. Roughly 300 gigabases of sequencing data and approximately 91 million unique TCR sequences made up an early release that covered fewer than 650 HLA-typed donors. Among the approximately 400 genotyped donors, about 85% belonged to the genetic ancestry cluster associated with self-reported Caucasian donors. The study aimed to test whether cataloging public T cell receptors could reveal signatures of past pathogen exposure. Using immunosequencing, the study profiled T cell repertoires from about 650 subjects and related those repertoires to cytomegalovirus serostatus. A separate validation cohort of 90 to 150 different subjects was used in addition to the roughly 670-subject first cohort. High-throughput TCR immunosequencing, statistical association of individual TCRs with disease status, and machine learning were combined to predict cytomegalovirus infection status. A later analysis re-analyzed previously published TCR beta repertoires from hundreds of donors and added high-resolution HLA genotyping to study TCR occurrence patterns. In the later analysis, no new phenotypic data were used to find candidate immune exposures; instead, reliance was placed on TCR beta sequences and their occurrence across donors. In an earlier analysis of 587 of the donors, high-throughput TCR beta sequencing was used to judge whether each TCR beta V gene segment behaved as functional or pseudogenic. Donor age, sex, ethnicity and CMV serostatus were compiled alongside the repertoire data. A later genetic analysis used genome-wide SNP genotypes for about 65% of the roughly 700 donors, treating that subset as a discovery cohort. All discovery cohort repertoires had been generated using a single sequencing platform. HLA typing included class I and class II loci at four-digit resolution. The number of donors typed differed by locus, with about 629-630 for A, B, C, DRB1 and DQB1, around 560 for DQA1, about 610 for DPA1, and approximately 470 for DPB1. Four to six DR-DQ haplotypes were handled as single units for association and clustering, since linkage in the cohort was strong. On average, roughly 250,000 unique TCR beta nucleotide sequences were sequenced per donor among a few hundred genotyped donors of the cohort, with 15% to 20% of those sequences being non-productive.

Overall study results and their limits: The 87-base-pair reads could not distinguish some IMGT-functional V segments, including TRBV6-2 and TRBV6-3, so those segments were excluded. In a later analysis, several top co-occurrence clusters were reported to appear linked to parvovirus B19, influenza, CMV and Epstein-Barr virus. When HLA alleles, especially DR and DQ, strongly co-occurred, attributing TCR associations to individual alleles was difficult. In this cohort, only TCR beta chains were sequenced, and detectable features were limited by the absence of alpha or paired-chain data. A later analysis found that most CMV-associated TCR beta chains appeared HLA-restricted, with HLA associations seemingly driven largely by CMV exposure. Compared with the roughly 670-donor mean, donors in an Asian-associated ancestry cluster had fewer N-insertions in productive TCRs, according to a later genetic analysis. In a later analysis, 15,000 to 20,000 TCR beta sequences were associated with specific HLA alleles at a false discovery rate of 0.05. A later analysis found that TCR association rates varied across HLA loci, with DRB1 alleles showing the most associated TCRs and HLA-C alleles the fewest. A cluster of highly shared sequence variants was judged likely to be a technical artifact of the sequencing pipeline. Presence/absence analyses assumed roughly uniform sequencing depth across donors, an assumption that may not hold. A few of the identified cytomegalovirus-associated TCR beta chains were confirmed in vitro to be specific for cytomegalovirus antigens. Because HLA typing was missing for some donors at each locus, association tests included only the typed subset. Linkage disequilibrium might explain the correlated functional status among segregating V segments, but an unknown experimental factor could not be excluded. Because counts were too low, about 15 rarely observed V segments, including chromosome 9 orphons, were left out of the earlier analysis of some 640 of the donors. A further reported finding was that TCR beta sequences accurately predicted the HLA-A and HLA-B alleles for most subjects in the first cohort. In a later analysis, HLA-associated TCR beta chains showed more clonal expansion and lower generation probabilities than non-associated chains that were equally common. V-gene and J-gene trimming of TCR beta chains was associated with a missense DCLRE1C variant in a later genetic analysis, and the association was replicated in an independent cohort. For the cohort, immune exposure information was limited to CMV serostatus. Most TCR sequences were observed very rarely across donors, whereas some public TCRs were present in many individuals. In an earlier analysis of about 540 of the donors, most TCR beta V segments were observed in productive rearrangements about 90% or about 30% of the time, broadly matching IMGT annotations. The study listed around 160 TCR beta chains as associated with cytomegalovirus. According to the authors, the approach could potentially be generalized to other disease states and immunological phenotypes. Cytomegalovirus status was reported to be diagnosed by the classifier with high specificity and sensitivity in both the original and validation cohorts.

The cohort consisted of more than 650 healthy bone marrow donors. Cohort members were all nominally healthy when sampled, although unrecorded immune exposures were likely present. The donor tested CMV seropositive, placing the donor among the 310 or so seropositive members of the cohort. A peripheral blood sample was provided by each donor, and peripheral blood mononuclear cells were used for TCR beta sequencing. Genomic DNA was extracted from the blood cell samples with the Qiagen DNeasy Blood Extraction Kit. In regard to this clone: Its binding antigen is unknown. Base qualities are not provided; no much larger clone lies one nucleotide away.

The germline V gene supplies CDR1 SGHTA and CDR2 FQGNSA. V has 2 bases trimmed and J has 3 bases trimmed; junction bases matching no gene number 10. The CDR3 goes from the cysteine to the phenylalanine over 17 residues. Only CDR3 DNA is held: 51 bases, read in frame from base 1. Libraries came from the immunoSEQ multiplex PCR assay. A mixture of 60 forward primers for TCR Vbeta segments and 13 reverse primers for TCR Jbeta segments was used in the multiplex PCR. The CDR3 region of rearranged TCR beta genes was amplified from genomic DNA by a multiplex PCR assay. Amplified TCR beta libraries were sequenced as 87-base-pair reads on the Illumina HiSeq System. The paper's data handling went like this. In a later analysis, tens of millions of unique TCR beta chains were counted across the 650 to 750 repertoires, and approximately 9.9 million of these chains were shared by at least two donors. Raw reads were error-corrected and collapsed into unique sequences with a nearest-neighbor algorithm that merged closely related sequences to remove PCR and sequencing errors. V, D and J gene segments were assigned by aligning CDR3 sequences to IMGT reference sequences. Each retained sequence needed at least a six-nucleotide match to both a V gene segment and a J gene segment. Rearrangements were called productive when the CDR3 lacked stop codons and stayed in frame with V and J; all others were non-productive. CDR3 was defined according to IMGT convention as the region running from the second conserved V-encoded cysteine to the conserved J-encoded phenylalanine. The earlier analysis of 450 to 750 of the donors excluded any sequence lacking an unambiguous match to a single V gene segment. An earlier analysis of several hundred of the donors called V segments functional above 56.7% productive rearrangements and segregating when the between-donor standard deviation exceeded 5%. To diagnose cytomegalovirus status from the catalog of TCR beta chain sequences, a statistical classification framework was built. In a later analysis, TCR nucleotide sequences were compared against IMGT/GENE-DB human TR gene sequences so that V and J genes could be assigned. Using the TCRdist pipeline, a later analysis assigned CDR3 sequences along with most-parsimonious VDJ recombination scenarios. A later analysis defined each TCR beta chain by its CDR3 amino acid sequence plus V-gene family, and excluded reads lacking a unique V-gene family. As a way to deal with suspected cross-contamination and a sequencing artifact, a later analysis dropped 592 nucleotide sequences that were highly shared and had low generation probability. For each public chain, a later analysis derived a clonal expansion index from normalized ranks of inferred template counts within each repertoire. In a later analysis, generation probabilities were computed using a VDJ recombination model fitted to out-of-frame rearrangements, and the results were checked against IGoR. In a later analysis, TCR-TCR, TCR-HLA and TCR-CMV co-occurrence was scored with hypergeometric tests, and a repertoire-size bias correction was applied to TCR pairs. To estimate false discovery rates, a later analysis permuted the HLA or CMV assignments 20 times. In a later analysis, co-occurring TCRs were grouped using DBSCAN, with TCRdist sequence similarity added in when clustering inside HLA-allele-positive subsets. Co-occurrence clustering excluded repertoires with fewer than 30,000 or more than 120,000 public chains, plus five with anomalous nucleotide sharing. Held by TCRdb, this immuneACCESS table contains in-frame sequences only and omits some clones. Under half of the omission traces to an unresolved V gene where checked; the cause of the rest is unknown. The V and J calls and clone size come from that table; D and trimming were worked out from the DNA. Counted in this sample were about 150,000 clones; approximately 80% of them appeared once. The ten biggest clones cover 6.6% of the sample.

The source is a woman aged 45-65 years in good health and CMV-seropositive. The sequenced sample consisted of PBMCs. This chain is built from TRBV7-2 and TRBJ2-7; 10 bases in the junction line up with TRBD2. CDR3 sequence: CASSLTSGGARGYEQYF. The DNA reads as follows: TGTGCCAGCAGCTTAACAAGCGGGGGGGCCAGGGGCTACGAGCAGTACTTC. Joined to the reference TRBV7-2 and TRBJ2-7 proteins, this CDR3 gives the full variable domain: GAGVSQSPSNKVTEKGKDVELRCDPISGHTALYWYRQSLGQGLEFLIYFQGNSAPDKSGLPSDRFSAERTGGSVSTLTIQRTQQEDSAVYLCASSLTSGGARGYEQYFGPGTRLTVT.